This passage covers 26 T cell receptor beta chains from one sample sequenced in a study of T cells in localized non-small cell lung cancer. Data came from immunoSEQ multiplex PCR; TCRdb stores just in-frame clones and leaves some out. The profile shows 65,000 to 90,000 clones, about 78% of them singletons. The source material was PBMCs, sampled before any cancer treatment. These receptors were taken from a man aged 40 to 75 with stage II squamous cell lung carcinoma.

This clone was seen a single time. The rearrangement uses TRBV5-1 and TRBJ1-2; D is unclear. CDR3 length equals 14 residues. Trimming cost V 4 bases and J 3 bases, with 13 bases left between them. CDR1 is SGHRS and CDR2 is YFSETQ in the germline V gene. The CDR3 DNA sequence: TGCGCCAGCAGCCGGTCGGGTGGGGACTATGGCTACACCTTC. Its protein is CASSRSGGDYGYTF.

The chain carries TRBV7-2 and TRBJ1-4; TRBD1 is a possible D gene (6 bases). With 3 bases removed from V and 4 bases from J, the gap between germline ends came to 12 bases. Germline V gives CDR1 SGHTA, CDR2 FQGNSA. The CDR3 covers 15 residues. The CDR3 DNA reads as TGTGCCAGCAGCTTGCAGGGGTGGGGTAATGAAAAACTGTTTTTT. Translated, it gives CASSLQGWGNEKLFF.

The sample holds a few counts of this clone. The chain employs TRBV6-1 and TRBJ2-3; no definite D call. V was pared by 2 bases and J by 2 bases, with 11 bases between. The germline CDR1 and CDR2 sequences are MNHNS and SASEGT. CDR3 size: 15 residues. CDR3 nucleotide sequence: TGTGCCAGCAGTGAATGGGGTTCTCACACAGATACGCAGTATTTT. Amino acid sequence: CASSEWGSHTDTQYF.

This clone occurred a few times. The chain joins TRBV6-6 to TRBJ2-1; TRBD1 might be the D (5 bases). The V and J ends lost 0 bases and 4 bases respectively, with 13 bases between them. CDR3 length equals 16 residues. Germline V gene sequence: CDR1 MNHNY, CDR2 SVGAGI (reference sequence). The CDR3: CASSYSPGRVYNEQFF. The CDR3 nucleotides read TGTGCCAGCAGTTACTCCCCGGGCAGGGTTTACAATGAGCAGTTCTTC.

The chain employs TRBV9 and TRBJ2-2; D not certain. V was cut by 0 bases and J by 1 base, with 13 bases left in between. The CDR3 is 17 amino acids. Germline CDR1 and CDR2: SGDLS and YYNGEE. CDR3 sequence: CASSVALSAVNTGELFF. CDR3 nucleotide sequence: TGTGCCAGCAGCGTAGCTTTATCGGCGGTGAACACCGGGGAGCTGTTTTTT.

The chain is built from TRBV27 and TRBJ1-5; a weak D match, TRBD1 (6 bases). Per the germline V gene, CDR1 is MNHEY and CDR2 is SMNVEV (reference sequence). The CDR3 covers 15 residues. Trimming removed 5 bases at V and 3 bases at J, with 14 bases between. The CDR3 reads CASSPRDTSNQPQHF. CDR3 bases: TGTGCCAGCAGTCCCAGGGACACCTCCAATCAGCCCCAGCATTTT.

This chain uses TRBV7-3 with TRBJ2-3; D not certain. V lost 4 bases to trimming and J lost 0 bases, with 2 bases between them. The V gene's germline CDR1 is SGHTA and CDR2 FQGTGA. The CDR3 loop spans 12 amino acids. This chain's CDR3 is CASSSSTDTQYF. The CDR3 coding sequence is TGTGCCAGCAGCTCGAGCACAGATACGCAGTATTTT.

This chain links TRBV15 with TRBJ1-1; no definite D call. The V gene lost 1 base and the J gene lost 3 bases, with 6 bases spanning the gap. Per the germline V gene, CDR1 is LNHNV and CDR2 is YYDKDF (reference sequence). The CDR3 has 13 residues. Written as DNA, the CDR3 is TGTGCCACCAGCAGAGCTCAGGACACTGAAGCTTTCTTT. Translated: CATSRAQDTEAFF.

The chain joins TRBV2 to TRBJ1-2; D is perhaps TRBD1 (6 bases). Germline CDR1 and CDR2: SNHLY and FYNNEI. This CDR3 comprises 12 residues. V lost 4 bases to trimming and J lost 8 bases, with 11 bases between them. As DNA, the CDR3 is TGTGCCAGCAGTGCGGGGGCTGGGGGCTACACCTTC. It translates to CASSAGAGGYTF. Combining the CDR3 with reference TRBV2 and TRBJ1-2 gives the whole variable domain EPEVTQTPSHQVTQMGQEVILRCVPISNHLYFYWYRQILGQKVEFLVSFYNNEISEKSEIFDDQFSVERPDGSNFTLKIRSTKLEDSAMYFCASSAGAGGYTFGSGTRLTVV.

The CDR3 DNA reads TGTGCCAGCAGCTTAGTTAAGGCCGCCTACGAGCAGTACTTC. This encodes CASSLVKAAYEQYF. The rearrangement joins TRBV7-2 to TRBJ2-7, with D unresolved. V gave up 1 base and J gave up 2 bases, with 9 bases separating them. Germline V gene sequence: CDR1 SGHTA, CDR2 FQGNSA. The length of the CDR3 is 14 residues.

The chain recombines TRBV27 with TRBJ2-5; TRBD2 is a possible D gene (5 bases). CDR1 and CDR2 from the germline V gene are MNHEY and SMNVEV (reference sequence). This CDR3 contains 16 residues. V lost 5 bases to trimming and J lost 4 bases, with 20 bases between them. CDR3 coding DNA: TGTGCCAGCAGTCCCCGGCGGGTGCTGAGCGGAGAGACCCAGTACTTC. Protein sequence: CASSPRRVLSGETQYF.

This chain uses TRBV5-4 with TRBJ2-7, with 7 nucleotides matching TRBD2. The CDR3 spans 16 residues. Germline values: CDR1 SGHNT, CDR2 YYREEE (reference sequence). Trimming at V came to 4 bases and at J to 0 bases, leaving 10 bases not matched to a gene. The CDR3 sequence: CASSPRGVSSSYEQYF. The CDR3 DNA is TGTGCCAGCAGCCCCCGGGGGGTTTCAAGCTCCTACGAGCAGTACTTC.

The V gene is TRBV4-2, the J gene TRBJ2-1; 14 bases map to TRBD2. Germline-derived CDR1 and CDR2 are LGHNA and YNFKEQ. CDR3 length: 17 amino acids. Trimming at V came to 0 bases and at J to 8 bases, leaving 6 bases not matched to a gene. The CDR3 region has the DNA TGTGCCAGCAGCCAAGATCGACTAGCGGGAGGGCGGGATGAGCAGTTCTTC. Amino acids: CASSQDRLAGGRDEQFF.

This chain joins TRBV7-2 and TRBJ2-1, with D unclear. Germline lookup yields CDR1 SGHTA and CDR2 FQGNSA. This CDR3 is 13 amino acids long. V was cut by 2 bases and J by 7 bases, with 9 bases left in between. CDR3 nucleotide sequence: TGTGCCAGCAGCTTAACGTCACTGAATGAGCAGTTCTTC. Its protein is CASSLTSLNEQFF.

V usage is TRBV5-1 and J usage is TRBJ2-3; D might be TRBD1 (6 bases). The CDR3 spans 14 residues. V was cut by 0 bases and J by 3 bases, with 8 bases left in between. The germline V gene encodes CDR1 SGHRS and CDR2 YFSETQ. The CDR3 protein is CASSLDRETDTQYF. The CDR3 region has the DNA TGCGCCAGCAGCTTGGACAGGGAAACAGATACGCAGTATTTT. Filled out from reference TRBV5-1 and TRBJ2-3, the complete variable domain reads KAGVTQTPRYLIKTRGQQVTLSCSPISGHRSVSWYQQTPGQGLQFLFEYFSETQRNKGNFPGRFSGRQFSNSRSEMNVSTLELGDSALYLCASSLDRETDTQYFGPGTRLTVL.

CDR3 nucleotides: TGTGCCAGCAGTTACTCGACAGCCTCTGGAAACACCATATATTTT. Translated: CASSYSTASGNTIYF. The chain joins TRBV6-6 to TRBJ1-3; maybe TRBD1 (5 bases). There are 15 residues in the CDR3. Per germline, CDR1 MNHNY and CDR2 SVGAGI (reference sequence). With 0 bases removed from V and 0 bases from J, the gap between germline ends came to 6 bases.

The count of this clone is one. The J gene is TRBJ2-2, the V gene TRBV30, with D possibly being TRBD1 (6 bases). CDR3 length equals 17 residues. CDR1 and CDR2 from the germline V gene are GTSNPN and SVGIG (reference sequence). The V gene lost 0 bases and the J gene lost 1 base, with 15 bases spanning the gap. The CDR3 here is CAWSVRQGLGNTGELFF. DNA of the CDR3: TGTGCCTGGAGTGTACGTCAGGGGCTAGGGAACACCGGGGAGCTGTTTTTT.

The V call is TRBV4-2, the J call TRBJ2-5; 10 bases fit TRBD1. This CDR3 has 17 amino acids. The germline CDR1 and CDR2 sequences are LGHNA and YNFKEQ. V lost 1 base and J lost 4; bases outside the gene matches: 9. CDR3 sequence reads: CASSQASWTGGGETQYF. CDR3 bases: TGTGCCAGCAGCCAAGCCTCCTGGACAGGGGGAGGAGAGACCCAGTACTTC.

V and J are TRBV18 and TRBJ2-7; perhaps TRBD1 as D (6 bases). The CDR3 sequence is 13 residues long. Trimming took off 3 bases at V and 7 bases at J, with 13 bases between the two ends. Germline loops: CDR1 KGHSH, CDR2 LQKENI. The CDR3 sequence: CASSPDRNLEQYF. The CDR3 DNA is TGTGCCAGCTCACCCGACAGGAACCTGGAGCAGTACTTC.

The gene calls are TRBV7-2 and TRBJ1-2; TRBD1 is a possible D gene (5 bases). The CDR3 is made up of 15 amino acids. Germline CDR1 is SGHTA and CDR2 is FQGNSA. Trimming stripped 3 bases from V and 3 bases from J, with 14 bases between. CDR3 sequence (DNA): TGTGCCAGCAGCTTCGACAGAAGCGCCGACTATGGCTACACCTTC. This encodes CASSFDRSADYGYTF.

The rearrangement links TRBV6-1 to TRBJ2-7; 7 bases are shared with TRBD2. Losses at the gene ends were 7 bases for V and 3 bases for J; bases not matched to a gene: 9. Germline CDR1 is MNHNS and CDR2 is SASEGT. CDR3 size: 14 residues. The CDR3, as DNA: TGTGCCAGCATCCAGCGGGAATCACTCTACGAGCAGTACTTC. Residues: CASIQRESLYEQYF.

CDR3 residues: CASSGRQGYEQFF. The CDR3 nucleotides read TGTGCCAGCAGTGGGCGACAGGGATATGAGCAGTTCTTC. V usage is TRBV27 and J usage is TRBJ2-1; 7 bases agree with TRBD1. The CDR3 totals 13 residues. J lost 8 bases, V lost 5 bases, and 6 bases had no gene match. Germline-derived CDR1 and CDR2 are MNHEY and SMNVEV (reference sequence).

The chain links TRBV19 to TRBJ1-2; D might be TRBD1 (5 bases). This CDR3 region has 15 residues. V dropped 5 bases and J dropped 8 bases, with 21 bases sitting between them. Germline V gives CDR1 LNHDA, CDR2 SQIVND (reference sequence). DNA of the CDR3: TGTGCCAGTAGTTTTGGACGGAGGACTTGGGGGGGCTACACCTTC. Its translation: CASSFGRRTWGGYTF.

The CDR3 coding sequence is TGTGCCAGCAGCCAGAGCTACTCTGGAAACACCATATATTTT. Amino acids: CASSQSYSGNTIYF. The chain carries TRBV7-2 and TRBJ1-3; D gene uncertain. This CDR3 has 14 residues. CDR1 and CDR2 from the germline V gene are SGHTA and FQGNSA. Trimming removed 5 bases at V and 0 bases at J, with 8 bases between.

The chain carries TRBV6-5 and TRBJ2-7, with D possibly being TRBD2 (6 bases). CDR1 and CDR2 from the germline V gene are MNHEY and SVGAGI. The CDR3 runs to 14 residues. V shed 9 bases and J shed 0 bases, with 15 bases lying between them. The CDR3 DNA follows: TGTGCCAGTCTCCCCTCGCGGGGCTCCTACGAGCAGTACTTC. This translates into CASLPSRGSYEQYF.

A single count supports this clone. CDR3: CASSLYRLRNEQFF. The CDR3 bases are TGTGCCAGCAGTTTATATCGCTTACGCAATGAGCAGTTCTTC. This chain uses TRBV28 with TRBJ2-1; no clear D gene. V lost 1 base to trimming and J lost 6 bases, with 10 bases between them. From germline, CDR1 is MDHEN and CDR2 SYDVKM. The CDR3 is 14 residues long. Using reference TRBV28 and TRBJ2-1 for the parts outside the CDR3, the full variable domain is DVKVTQSSRYLVKRTGEKVFLECVQDMDHENMFWYRQDPGLGLRLIYFSYDVKMKEKGDIPEGYSVSREKKERFSLILESASTNQTSMYLCASSLYRLRNEQFFGPGTRLTVL.